Each of the 20 T cell receptor beta chains below was sequenced from the same sample in a study of T cell responses to AZD1222 COVID-19 vaccine. Here immunoSEQ multiplex PCR was the method, and the copy in TCRdb shows in-frame clones only, minus some. This repertoire shows around 140,000 clones, 80% to 90% found once; its top ten account for under 2%. The sample here was peripheral blood, taken on day 0 of AZD1222 vaccination. The receptors derive from an adult in good health.

V gene TRBV4-2 combines with J gene TRBJ2-1, with D unresolved. This CDR3 is 14 amino acids long. Per germline, CDR1 LGHNA and CDR2 YNFKEQ. Between the trimmed V and J ends, which lost 0 bases and 7 bases, there was a span of 10 bases. In DNA form, the CDR3 reads TGTGCCAGCAGCCAAGATCACTCCCAGAATGAGCAGTTCTTC. It yields the protein CASSQDHSQNEQFF.

This rearrangement joins TRBV9 to TRBJ1-5, with D possibly TRBD1 on 6 matching bases. The germline CDR1 and CDR2 sequences are SGDLS and YYNGEE. The CDR3 length is 15 residues. Trimming took 0 bases from V and 4 from J, leaving 11 bases between them. The CDR3 DNA sequence: TGTGCCAGCAGCGTAGAACCCAGGGGAAATCAGCCCCAGCATTTT. Its translation is CASSVEPRGNQPQHF.

The chain employs TRBV7-2 and TRBJ2-7, with D perhaps matching TRBD2 (5 bases). This CDR3 has 15 residues. V was shortened by 1 base and J by 0 bases, with 10 bases between the two germline ends. The germline V gene encodes CDR1 SGHTA and CDR2 FQGNSA. CDR3 loop: CASSLGDTSSYEQYF. CDR3 sequence (DNA): TGTGCCAGCAGCTTAGGGGATACTAGCTCCTACGAGCAGTACTTC.

Only one count was recorded for this clone. The rearrangement uses TRBV27 and TRBJ2-5; 9 bases are shared with TRBD1. J lost 3 bases, V lost 2 bases, and 4 bases had no gene match. The CDR3 has 15 amino acids. Germline loops: CDR1 MNHEY, CDR2 SMNVEV (reference sequence). CDR3 loop: CASSLLGTGKETQYF. CDR3 bases: TGTGCCAGCAGTTTACTCGGGACAGGGAAAGAGACCCAGTACTTC.

The rearrangement uses TRBV7-3 and TRBJ2-1, with TRBD2 identical over 10 bases. The CDR3 has 16 amino acids. With V trimmed by 5 bases and J by 1 base, 5 bases remained unmatched. CDR1 is SGHTA, CDR2 FQGTGA, per germline. CDR3 loop: CASSPGLAESYNEQFF. In DNA, the CDR3 is TGTGCCAGCAGCCCCGGACTAGCGGAGTCCTACAATGAGCAGTTCTTC.

Note on this clone: Other DNA sequences in this sample translate to the same CDR3. The rearrangement links TRBV12-3 or TRBV12-4 to TRBJ1-2; 9 nucleotides align to TRBD1. CDR3 length: 12 residues. The J segment lost 5 bases and the V segment lost 5 bases, leaving 0 bases of the junction unmatched. CDR3 protein: CASSGTGYGYTF. CDR3 nucleotides: TGTGCCAGCAGTGGGACAGGGTATGGCTACACCTTC.

This clone was detected only a few times. The J gene is TRBJ2-1, the V gene TRBV11-2; 12 bases are shared with TRBD2. The junction had 8 bases not matched to a gene; V was cut back by 5 bases and J by 9 bases. Germline CDR1 is SGHAT and CDR2 is FQNNGV. The CDR3 sequence is 15 residues long. The CDR3 region has the DNA TGTGCCAGCAGCCCTCTAGCGGGGGGGCGAAGTGAGCAGTTCTTC. It encodes CASSPLAGGRSEQFF.

The CDR3 DNA reads as TGTGCCAGCAGTTTAGGGGGGGTGGGGCCCCAGCATTTT. This encodes CASSLGGVGPQHF. The chain combines TRBV12-3 or TRBV12-4 with TRBJ1-5, with D possibly TRBD1 on 5 matching bases. This CDR3 is 13 amino acids long. Trimming shortened V by 1 base and J by 9 bases, and 10 bases separated the two germline ends.

This sequence joins TRBV27 and TRBJ2-7, with D uncertain. The V gene's germline CDR1 is MNHEY and CDR2 SMNVEV (reference sequence). Trimming took 0 bases from V and 2 from J, leaving 5 bases between them. This CDR3 contains 13 residues. CDR3 sequence: CASSLSLPYEQYF. The DNA of the CDR3 is TGTGCCAGCAGTTTATCCCTCCCCTACGAGCAGTACTTC.

J is TRBJ2-2 and V is TRBV28; possibly TRBD1 for D (5 bases). CDR1 and CDR2 from the germline V gene are MDHEN and SYDVKM. The germline V and J ends were trimmed by 1 base and 13 bases, with 10 bases remaining between them. CDR3 length: 12 amino acids. The CDR3 bases are TGTGCCAGCAGTTTATTTCAGGGTGGGCTGTTTTTT. Translation gives CASSLFQGGLFF. Full variable domain (rest looked up from reference TRBV28 and TRBJ2-2): DVKVTQSSRYLVKRTGEKVFLECVQDMDHENMFWYRQDPGLGLRLIYFSYDVKMKEKGDIPEGYSVSREKKERFSLILESASTNQTSMYLCASSLFQGGLFFGEGSRLTVL.

The genes are TRBV4-1 and TRBJ1-5; D gene ambiguous. V dropped 5 bases and J dropped 7 bases, with 15 bases sitting between them. This CDR3 is 14 amino acids long. CDR1 and CDR2 (germline): MGHRA, YSYEKL. DNA of the CDR3: TGCGCCAGCAGCGATTACCCAGAGAGCCAGCCCCAGCATTTT. As protein: CASSDYPESQPQHF.

Here the CDR3 reads CASSEGQTYGYTF. The CDR3 DNA is TGTGCCAGCAGTGAAGGTCAGACCTATGGCTACACCTTC. The rearrangement joins TRBV2 to TRBJ1-2; D gene uncertain. This CDR3 region has 13 residues. CDR1 SNHLY and CDR2 FYNNEI come from the germline V gene. V shed 1 base and J shed 4 bases, with 7 bases lying between them. The full variable domain, completed using reference TRBV2 and TRBJ1-2, is EPEVTQTPSHQVTQMGQEVILRCVPISNHLYFYWYRQILGQKVEFLVSFYNNEISEKSEIFDDQFSVERPDGSNFTLKIRSTKLEDSAMYFCASSEGQTYGYTFGSGTRLTVV.

The rearrangement uses TRBV5-4 and TRBJ2-5, with TRBD2 identical over 8 bases. CDR1 is SGHNT and CDR2 is YYREEE in the germline V gene (reference sequence). The V gene end was trimmed by 0 bases and the J gene end by 6 bases; junction bases not matched to a gene: 10. The CDR3 consists of 16 residues. The CDR3 is CASSLALSGGSKTQYF. CDR3 bases: TGTGCCAGCAGCTTGGCCTTAAGCGGGGGCTCGAAGACCCAGTACTTC. Complete variable domain (other parts from reference TRBV5-4 and TRBJ2-5): ETGVTQSPTHLIKTRGQQVTLRCSSQSGHNTVSWYQQALGQGPQFIFQYYREEENGRGNFPPRFSGLQFPNYSSELNVNALELDDSALYLCASSLALSGGSKTQYFGPGTRLLVL.

The chain recombines TRBV15 with TRBJ1-5; D unresolved. Germline CDR1 is LNHNV and CDR2 is YYDKDF (reference sequence). This CDR3 is built from 15 residues. V lost 1 base and J 0 bases, leaving 7 bases between the germline ends. The CDR3 DNA reads TGTGCCACCAGCAGAGCGGCAAATAGCAATCAGCCCCAGCATTTT. It specifies CATSRAANSNQPQHF.

This chain joins TRBV7-8 and TRBJ1-3; D gene ambiguous. Germline lookup yields CDR1 SGHVS and CDR2 FQNEAQ. The CDR3 contains 13 residues. The V end lost 5 bases, the J end lost 4 bases, and 9 bases lay between the germline ends. CDR3 protein: CASSLPSGNTIYF. The CDR3 nucleotides are TGTGCCAGCAGCCTCCCTTCAGGAAACACCATATATTTT.

This clone has a handful of counts. The chain recombines TRBV7-9 with TRBJ2-4; D unresolved. CDR1 is SEHNR and CDR2 is FQNEAQ in the germline V gene (reference sequence). The CDR3 runs 14 residues. Trimming pared 5 bases from V and 7 bases from J, leaving 15 bases between. The CDR3 spells CASSPGSFLNIQYF. The CDR3 region has the DNA TGTGCCAGCAGCCCTGGCTCGTTTTTGAACATTCAGTACTTC.

J is TRBJ1-1 and V is TRBV9; D gene ambiguous. Per the germline V gene, CDR1 is SGDLS and CDR2 is YYNGEE. This CDR3 comprises 14 residues. V lost 3 bases, J lost 0 bases, and 9 bases lay in between. The CDR3 DNA reads as TGTGCCAGCAGCGCTAGTTTCCTGAACACTGAAGCTTTCTTT. Protein product: CASSASFLNTEAFF.

The chain couples TRBV27 to TRBJ1-1, with D perhaps matching TRBD1 (6 bases). CDR3 size: 14 residues. V lost 5 bases, J lost 5 bases, and 15 bases lay in between. Germline V gene sequence: CDR1 MNHEY, CDR2 SMNVEV (reference sequence). The CDR3 region is CASSRTATATEAFF. The CDR3 coding sequence is TGTGCCAGCAGTCGGACAGCTACAGCGACTGAAGCTTTCTTT.

This rearrangement joins TRBV6-5 to TRBJ1-2; D call uncertain. Trimming cost V 0 bases and J 0 bases, with 11 bases left between them. This CDR3 region has 16 residues. CDR1 is MNHEY and CDR2 is SVGAGI in the germline V gene. CDR3 residues: CASSYSGRRANYGYTF. As DNA, the CDR3 is TGTGCCAGCAGTTACTCGGGCAGACGAGCTAACTATGGCTACACCTTC.

The CDR3: CASSRDLSGYTF. In DNA, the CDR3 is TGTGCCAGCAGCCGAGACCTCTCTGGCTACACCTTC. This sequence joins TRBV6-5 and TRBJ1-2, with D uncertain. CDR3 length equals 12 residues. V lost 6 bases, J lost 7 bases, and 12 bases lay in between. The germline CDR1 and CDR2 sequences are MNHEY and SVGAGI.